This TCR beta chain was obtained from a study of Ad26.COV2.S vaccination and SARS-CoV-2 variants. Turning to the study itself: Ad26.COV2.S shots went into the muscle once or twice, 56 days apart.

Profiled with immunoSEQ multiplex PCR; TCRdb holds only in-frame clones, not every one. The data contain about 400,000 clones, under 90% of them singletons. Treatment specified: roughly 18 received Ad26.COV2.S at low or high dose, single or two shots; about 5 received placebo; per-sample allocation not given. Samples analyzed were those drawn on day 63 after the first vaccine or placebo injection. Cohort 1b enrolled adults aged 18-55 years in Boston. CDR3 length equals 14 residues. The V gene lost 5 bases and the J gene lost 3 bases, with 13 bases spanning the gap. Per the germline V gene, CDR1 is SEHNR and CDR2 is FQNEAQ (reference sequence).

Sequenced material: peripheral blood, taken in a trial of Ad26.COV2.S vaccine versus placebo. The TCR sequence derives from a person between 18 and 59 years old who received the Ad26.COV2.S COVID-19 vaccine or a placebo. The chain joins TRBV7-9 to TRBJ1-2; possibly TRBD1 for D (6 bases). This CDR3 is CASSRQASHYGYTF. As DNA, the CDR3 is TGTGCCAGCAGCAGACAGGCCAGCCACTATGGCTACACCTTC.